Listed below are T cell receptor beta chains from one sample, sequenced in a study of CD8 T cells in ankylosing spondylitis. A single record per CDR3 protein comes from TCRdb applying MiXCR to the 5' RACE reads. The sample includes hundreds of thousands of distinct CDR3 sequences, under 25% of them seen just once. Sequencing was done on a sample of blood, either unsorted or a sorted T cell fraction (not recorded which). Receptors originate from a female donor with ankylosing spondylitis or in good health (not recorded which). The CDR3 runs from the conserved cysteine through the conserved F or W. Each record gives: clone size, D gene, V gene, J gene, CDR3 DNA, CDR3 protein. A D gene is named only where the DNA matches it firmly. The listing skips clone size in some rows; elsewhere it reads once, few, many or a size class.

clone_size: NA
d_call: TRBD2
v_call: TRBV4-2
j_call: TRBJ2-7
cdr3_nt: TGTGCCAGCAGCCAACGAGGCGGGAGAACGTACGAGCAGTACTTC
cdr3_aa: CASSQRGGRTYEQYF

clone_size: NA
d_call: NA
v_call: TRBV30
j_call: TRBJ1-1
cdr3_nt: TGTGCCTGGAGGGGAGGTACGTTTAGTACTGAAGCTTTCTTT
cdr3_aa: CAWRGGTFSTEAFF

clone_size: few
d_call: TRBD2
v_call: TRBV15
j_call: TRBJ2-1
cdr3_nt: TGTGCCACCAGCAGAGAAGTAAGAGGGAGGGCCCTCCGGGAGCAGTTCTTC
cdr3_aa: CATSREVRGRALREQFF

clone_size: NA
d_call: NA
v_call: TRBV6-1
j_call: TRBJ2-7
cdr3_nt: TGTGCCAGCAGTGATTTTAGGGGGAGCGAGCAGTACTTC
cdr3_aa: CASSDFRGSEQYF

clone_size: few
d_call: NA
v_call: TRBV6-1
j_call: TRBJ2-1
cdr3_nt: TGTGCCACCGCGGGAAGGTCCTACAATGAGCAGTTCTTC
cdr3_aa: CATAGRSYNEQFF

clone_size: few
d_call: TRBD1
v_call: TRBV7-6
j_call: TRBJ2-3
cdr3_nt: TGTGCCAGCAGTTTCAGACAGGGGAGCACAGATACGCAGTATTTT
cdr3_aa: CASSFRQGSTDTQYF

clone_size: few
d_call: NA
v_call: TRBV7-2
j_call: TRBJ2-5
cdr3_nt: TGTGCCAGCAGCCCGGTAAATTCGGGAGAGACCCAGTACTTC
cdr3_aa: CASSPVNSGETQYF

clone_size: few
d_call: NA
v_call: TRBV4-3
j_call: TRBJ2-6
cdr3_nt: TGCGCCAGCAGCTTGGGACACTTAAACTCTGGGGCCAACGTCCTGACTTTC
cdr3_aa: CASSLGHLNSGANVLTF

clone_size: NA
d_call: NA
v_call: TRBV2
j_call: TRBJ2-5
cdr3_nt: TGTGCCAGCAGTGTAGCGGAGGGCGGGGTCCGGGAGACCCAGTACTTC
cdr3_aa: CASSVAEGGVRETQYF

clone_size: few
d_call: NA
v_call: TRBV20-1
j_call: TRBJ1-2
cdr3_nt: TGCAGTGCTAGAGATCCGGTCAGGAGCTATGGCTACACCTTC
cdr3_aa: CSARDPVRSYGYTF

clone_size: NA
d_call: NA
v_call: TRBV20-1
j_call: TRBJ2-7
cdr3_nt: TGCAGTGCTAGGAGGTCAGGGCGGGAGCAGTACTTC
cdr3_aa: CSARRSGREQYF

clone_size: NA
d_call: NA
v_call: TRBV21-1
j_call: TRBJ2-7
cdr3_nt: TGTGCCAGCAGCAAAGAAGACAGGGGGTGGCACGAGCAGTACTTC
cdr3_aa: CASSKEDRGWHEQYF

clone_size: few
d_call: TRBD2
v_call: TRBV7-6
j_call: TRBJ2-1
cdr3_nt: TGTGCCAGCAGCTTAGCTTTCGGGGGGACCAATGAGCAGTTCTTC
cdr3_aa: CASSLAFGGTNEQFF

clone_size: few
d_call: NA
v_call: TRBV12-3/TRBV12-4
j_call: TRBJ2-7
cdr3_nt: TGTGCCAGCACTCCTTCCGGGACCATCTACGAGCAGTACTTC
cdr3_aa: CASTPSGTIYEQYF

clone_size: few
d_call: TRBD2
v_call: TRBV2
j_call: TRBJ2-1
cdr3_nt: TGTGCCAGCACCCGGGAGGCTAGCGGGAGAGGTGAGCAGTTCTTC
cdr3_aa: CASTREASGRGEQFF

clone_size: NA
d_call: NA
v_call: TRBV4-2
j_call: TRBJ2-1
cdr3_nt: TGTGCCAGCAGCCCGGAAATAATCGTCAATGAGCAGTTCTTC
cdr3_aa: CASSPEIIVNEQFF

clone_size: few
d_call: NA
v_call: TRBV20-1
j_call: TRBJ2-1
cdr3_nt: TGCAGTGCTTCCTCCGCCGGGACTGCAGACTACAATGAGCAGTTCTTC
cdr3_aa: CSASSAGTADYNEQFF

clone_size: few
d_call: TRBD2
v_call: TRBV20-1
j_call: TRBJ2-3
cdr3_nt: TGCAGTGCCCCAGCGGGAGGCCCAACAGATACGCAGTATTTT
cdr3_aa: CSAPAGGPTDTQYF

clone_size: NA
d_call: TRBD2
v_call: TRBV18
j_call: TRBJ2-1
cdr3_nt: TGTGCCAGCACCCCCACTAATTTAGCGGGAGGCTGGGAGCAGTTCTTC
cdr3_aa: CASTPTNLAGGWEQFF

clone_size: many
d_call: NA
v_call: TRBV24-1
j_call: TRBJ1-1
cdr3_nt: TGTGCCACCAGTGATCGTCGGGACGGCGAAGCTTTCTTT
cdr3_aa: CATSDRRDGEAFF

clone_size: NA
d_call: TRBD1
v_call: TRBV12-3/TRBV12-4
j_call: TRBJ2-1
cdr3_nt: TGTGCCAGCAGTCTTTGGACAGGGGGCAATGAGCAGTTCTTC
cdr3_aa: CASSLWTGGNEQFF

clone_size: many
d_call: NA
v_call: TRBV29-1
j_call: TRBJ2-1
cdr3_nt: TGCAGCGTTGAGATTTTAGCATGGAATGAGCAGTTCTTC
cdr3_aa: CSVEILAWNEQFF

clone_size: many
d_call: TRBD1
v_call: TRBV20-1
j_call: TRBJ2-1
cdr3_nt: TGCAGTGCTCCGGGACAGGGGGTGTATGAGCAGTTCTTC
cdr3_aa: CSAPGQGVYEQFF

clone_size: NA
d_call: NA
v_call: TRBV27
j_call: TRBJ2-7
cdr3_nt: TGTGCCAGCAGTTCCCTGGGATACCGATACGAGCAGTACTTC
cdr3_aa: CASSSLGYRYEQYF

clone_size: many
d_call: TRBD1
v_call: TRBV12-3/TRBV12-4
j_call: TRBJ2-1
cdr3_nt: TGTGCCAGCAGTATCGGGACAGCAAACAATGAGCAGTTCTTC
cdr3_aa: CASSIGTANNEQFF

clone_size: few
d_call: TRBD2
v_call: TRBV4-2
j_call: TRBJ2-1
cdr3_nt: TGTGCCAGCAGCCAAGCTCGCCGGGAGGTTTGGTTCTTC
cdr3_aa: CASSQARREVWFF